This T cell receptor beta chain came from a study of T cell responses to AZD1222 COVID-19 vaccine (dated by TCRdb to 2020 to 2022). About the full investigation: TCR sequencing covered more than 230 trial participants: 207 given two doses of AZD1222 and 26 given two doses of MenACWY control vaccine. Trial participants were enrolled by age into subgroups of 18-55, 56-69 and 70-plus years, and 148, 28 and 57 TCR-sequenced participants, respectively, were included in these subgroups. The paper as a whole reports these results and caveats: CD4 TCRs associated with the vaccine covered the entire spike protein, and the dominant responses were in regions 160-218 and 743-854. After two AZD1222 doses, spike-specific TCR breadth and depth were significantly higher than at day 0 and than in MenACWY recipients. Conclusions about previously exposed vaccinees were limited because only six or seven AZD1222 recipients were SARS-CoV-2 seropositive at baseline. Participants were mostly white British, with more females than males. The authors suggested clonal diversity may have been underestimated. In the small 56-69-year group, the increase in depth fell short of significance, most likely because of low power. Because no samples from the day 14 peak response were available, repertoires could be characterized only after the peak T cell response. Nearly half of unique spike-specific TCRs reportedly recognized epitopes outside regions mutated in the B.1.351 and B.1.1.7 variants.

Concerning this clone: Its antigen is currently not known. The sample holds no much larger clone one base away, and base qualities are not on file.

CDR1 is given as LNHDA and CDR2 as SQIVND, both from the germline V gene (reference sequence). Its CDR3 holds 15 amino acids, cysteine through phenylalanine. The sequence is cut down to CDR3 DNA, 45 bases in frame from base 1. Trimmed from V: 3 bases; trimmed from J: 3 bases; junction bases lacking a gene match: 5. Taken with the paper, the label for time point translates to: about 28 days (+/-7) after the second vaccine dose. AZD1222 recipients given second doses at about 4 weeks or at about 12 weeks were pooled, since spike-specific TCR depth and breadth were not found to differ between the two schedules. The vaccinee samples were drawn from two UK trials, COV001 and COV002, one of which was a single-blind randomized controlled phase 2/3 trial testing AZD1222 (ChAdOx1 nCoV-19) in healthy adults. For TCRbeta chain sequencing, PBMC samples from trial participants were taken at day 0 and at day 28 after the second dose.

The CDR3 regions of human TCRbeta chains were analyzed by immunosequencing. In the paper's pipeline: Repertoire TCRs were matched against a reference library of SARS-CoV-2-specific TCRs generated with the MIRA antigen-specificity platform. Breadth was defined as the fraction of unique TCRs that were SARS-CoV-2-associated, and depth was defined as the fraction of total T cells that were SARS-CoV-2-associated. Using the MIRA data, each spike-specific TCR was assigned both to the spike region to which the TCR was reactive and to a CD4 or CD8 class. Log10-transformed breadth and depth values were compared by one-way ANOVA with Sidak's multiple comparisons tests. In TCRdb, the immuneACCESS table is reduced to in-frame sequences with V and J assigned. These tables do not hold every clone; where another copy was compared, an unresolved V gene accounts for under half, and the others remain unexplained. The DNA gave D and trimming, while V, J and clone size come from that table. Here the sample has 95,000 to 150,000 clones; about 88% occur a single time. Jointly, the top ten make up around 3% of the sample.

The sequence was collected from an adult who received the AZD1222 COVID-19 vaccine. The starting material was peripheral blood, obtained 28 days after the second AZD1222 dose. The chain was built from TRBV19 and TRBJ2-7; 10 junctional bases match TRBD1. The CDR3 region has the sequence CASSILTGGRYEQYF. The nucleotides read TGTGCCAGTAGTATCCTGACAGGGGGCCGCTACGAGCAGTACTTC.